This T cell receptor (beta chain) was sequenced in a study of T-cell memory formation after mild COVID-19. Overall study context: The TCR clusters were mostly specific to one donor.

Study observations and caveats: Contracting CD4+ clones lay largely in CM and EM, with CD8+ ones residing in EMRA. Researchers found some responding clones in pre-infection memory, a sign that cross-reactive memory joined.

TCRdb analysed the 5' RACE reads with MiXCR anew, one entry per CDR3 protein. This table holds about 45,000 distinct CDR3 sequences, 7.3% found once. The CDR3 sequence is 15 residues long. J was trimmed by 11 bases and V by 5 bases; bases with no gene match: 16. Per germline, CDR1 SGHVS and CDR2 FNYEAQ. This clonotype was counted a few times. Its target is unknown. V gene TRBV7-6 combines with J gene TRBJ2-7; TRBD1 matches at 9 bases. The receptor's source is a man aged 18 to 29 who had mild COVID-19 (a few samples of this study predate the infection). Cell type and time point are not known. Sequenced input: PBMCs or a T cell subset sorted from them (not recorded which). The CDR3 here is CASSQASTQGAWKYF. The CDR3 region has the DNA TGTGCCAGCAGCCAGGCCAGTACACAGGGGGCTTGGAAGTACTTC.